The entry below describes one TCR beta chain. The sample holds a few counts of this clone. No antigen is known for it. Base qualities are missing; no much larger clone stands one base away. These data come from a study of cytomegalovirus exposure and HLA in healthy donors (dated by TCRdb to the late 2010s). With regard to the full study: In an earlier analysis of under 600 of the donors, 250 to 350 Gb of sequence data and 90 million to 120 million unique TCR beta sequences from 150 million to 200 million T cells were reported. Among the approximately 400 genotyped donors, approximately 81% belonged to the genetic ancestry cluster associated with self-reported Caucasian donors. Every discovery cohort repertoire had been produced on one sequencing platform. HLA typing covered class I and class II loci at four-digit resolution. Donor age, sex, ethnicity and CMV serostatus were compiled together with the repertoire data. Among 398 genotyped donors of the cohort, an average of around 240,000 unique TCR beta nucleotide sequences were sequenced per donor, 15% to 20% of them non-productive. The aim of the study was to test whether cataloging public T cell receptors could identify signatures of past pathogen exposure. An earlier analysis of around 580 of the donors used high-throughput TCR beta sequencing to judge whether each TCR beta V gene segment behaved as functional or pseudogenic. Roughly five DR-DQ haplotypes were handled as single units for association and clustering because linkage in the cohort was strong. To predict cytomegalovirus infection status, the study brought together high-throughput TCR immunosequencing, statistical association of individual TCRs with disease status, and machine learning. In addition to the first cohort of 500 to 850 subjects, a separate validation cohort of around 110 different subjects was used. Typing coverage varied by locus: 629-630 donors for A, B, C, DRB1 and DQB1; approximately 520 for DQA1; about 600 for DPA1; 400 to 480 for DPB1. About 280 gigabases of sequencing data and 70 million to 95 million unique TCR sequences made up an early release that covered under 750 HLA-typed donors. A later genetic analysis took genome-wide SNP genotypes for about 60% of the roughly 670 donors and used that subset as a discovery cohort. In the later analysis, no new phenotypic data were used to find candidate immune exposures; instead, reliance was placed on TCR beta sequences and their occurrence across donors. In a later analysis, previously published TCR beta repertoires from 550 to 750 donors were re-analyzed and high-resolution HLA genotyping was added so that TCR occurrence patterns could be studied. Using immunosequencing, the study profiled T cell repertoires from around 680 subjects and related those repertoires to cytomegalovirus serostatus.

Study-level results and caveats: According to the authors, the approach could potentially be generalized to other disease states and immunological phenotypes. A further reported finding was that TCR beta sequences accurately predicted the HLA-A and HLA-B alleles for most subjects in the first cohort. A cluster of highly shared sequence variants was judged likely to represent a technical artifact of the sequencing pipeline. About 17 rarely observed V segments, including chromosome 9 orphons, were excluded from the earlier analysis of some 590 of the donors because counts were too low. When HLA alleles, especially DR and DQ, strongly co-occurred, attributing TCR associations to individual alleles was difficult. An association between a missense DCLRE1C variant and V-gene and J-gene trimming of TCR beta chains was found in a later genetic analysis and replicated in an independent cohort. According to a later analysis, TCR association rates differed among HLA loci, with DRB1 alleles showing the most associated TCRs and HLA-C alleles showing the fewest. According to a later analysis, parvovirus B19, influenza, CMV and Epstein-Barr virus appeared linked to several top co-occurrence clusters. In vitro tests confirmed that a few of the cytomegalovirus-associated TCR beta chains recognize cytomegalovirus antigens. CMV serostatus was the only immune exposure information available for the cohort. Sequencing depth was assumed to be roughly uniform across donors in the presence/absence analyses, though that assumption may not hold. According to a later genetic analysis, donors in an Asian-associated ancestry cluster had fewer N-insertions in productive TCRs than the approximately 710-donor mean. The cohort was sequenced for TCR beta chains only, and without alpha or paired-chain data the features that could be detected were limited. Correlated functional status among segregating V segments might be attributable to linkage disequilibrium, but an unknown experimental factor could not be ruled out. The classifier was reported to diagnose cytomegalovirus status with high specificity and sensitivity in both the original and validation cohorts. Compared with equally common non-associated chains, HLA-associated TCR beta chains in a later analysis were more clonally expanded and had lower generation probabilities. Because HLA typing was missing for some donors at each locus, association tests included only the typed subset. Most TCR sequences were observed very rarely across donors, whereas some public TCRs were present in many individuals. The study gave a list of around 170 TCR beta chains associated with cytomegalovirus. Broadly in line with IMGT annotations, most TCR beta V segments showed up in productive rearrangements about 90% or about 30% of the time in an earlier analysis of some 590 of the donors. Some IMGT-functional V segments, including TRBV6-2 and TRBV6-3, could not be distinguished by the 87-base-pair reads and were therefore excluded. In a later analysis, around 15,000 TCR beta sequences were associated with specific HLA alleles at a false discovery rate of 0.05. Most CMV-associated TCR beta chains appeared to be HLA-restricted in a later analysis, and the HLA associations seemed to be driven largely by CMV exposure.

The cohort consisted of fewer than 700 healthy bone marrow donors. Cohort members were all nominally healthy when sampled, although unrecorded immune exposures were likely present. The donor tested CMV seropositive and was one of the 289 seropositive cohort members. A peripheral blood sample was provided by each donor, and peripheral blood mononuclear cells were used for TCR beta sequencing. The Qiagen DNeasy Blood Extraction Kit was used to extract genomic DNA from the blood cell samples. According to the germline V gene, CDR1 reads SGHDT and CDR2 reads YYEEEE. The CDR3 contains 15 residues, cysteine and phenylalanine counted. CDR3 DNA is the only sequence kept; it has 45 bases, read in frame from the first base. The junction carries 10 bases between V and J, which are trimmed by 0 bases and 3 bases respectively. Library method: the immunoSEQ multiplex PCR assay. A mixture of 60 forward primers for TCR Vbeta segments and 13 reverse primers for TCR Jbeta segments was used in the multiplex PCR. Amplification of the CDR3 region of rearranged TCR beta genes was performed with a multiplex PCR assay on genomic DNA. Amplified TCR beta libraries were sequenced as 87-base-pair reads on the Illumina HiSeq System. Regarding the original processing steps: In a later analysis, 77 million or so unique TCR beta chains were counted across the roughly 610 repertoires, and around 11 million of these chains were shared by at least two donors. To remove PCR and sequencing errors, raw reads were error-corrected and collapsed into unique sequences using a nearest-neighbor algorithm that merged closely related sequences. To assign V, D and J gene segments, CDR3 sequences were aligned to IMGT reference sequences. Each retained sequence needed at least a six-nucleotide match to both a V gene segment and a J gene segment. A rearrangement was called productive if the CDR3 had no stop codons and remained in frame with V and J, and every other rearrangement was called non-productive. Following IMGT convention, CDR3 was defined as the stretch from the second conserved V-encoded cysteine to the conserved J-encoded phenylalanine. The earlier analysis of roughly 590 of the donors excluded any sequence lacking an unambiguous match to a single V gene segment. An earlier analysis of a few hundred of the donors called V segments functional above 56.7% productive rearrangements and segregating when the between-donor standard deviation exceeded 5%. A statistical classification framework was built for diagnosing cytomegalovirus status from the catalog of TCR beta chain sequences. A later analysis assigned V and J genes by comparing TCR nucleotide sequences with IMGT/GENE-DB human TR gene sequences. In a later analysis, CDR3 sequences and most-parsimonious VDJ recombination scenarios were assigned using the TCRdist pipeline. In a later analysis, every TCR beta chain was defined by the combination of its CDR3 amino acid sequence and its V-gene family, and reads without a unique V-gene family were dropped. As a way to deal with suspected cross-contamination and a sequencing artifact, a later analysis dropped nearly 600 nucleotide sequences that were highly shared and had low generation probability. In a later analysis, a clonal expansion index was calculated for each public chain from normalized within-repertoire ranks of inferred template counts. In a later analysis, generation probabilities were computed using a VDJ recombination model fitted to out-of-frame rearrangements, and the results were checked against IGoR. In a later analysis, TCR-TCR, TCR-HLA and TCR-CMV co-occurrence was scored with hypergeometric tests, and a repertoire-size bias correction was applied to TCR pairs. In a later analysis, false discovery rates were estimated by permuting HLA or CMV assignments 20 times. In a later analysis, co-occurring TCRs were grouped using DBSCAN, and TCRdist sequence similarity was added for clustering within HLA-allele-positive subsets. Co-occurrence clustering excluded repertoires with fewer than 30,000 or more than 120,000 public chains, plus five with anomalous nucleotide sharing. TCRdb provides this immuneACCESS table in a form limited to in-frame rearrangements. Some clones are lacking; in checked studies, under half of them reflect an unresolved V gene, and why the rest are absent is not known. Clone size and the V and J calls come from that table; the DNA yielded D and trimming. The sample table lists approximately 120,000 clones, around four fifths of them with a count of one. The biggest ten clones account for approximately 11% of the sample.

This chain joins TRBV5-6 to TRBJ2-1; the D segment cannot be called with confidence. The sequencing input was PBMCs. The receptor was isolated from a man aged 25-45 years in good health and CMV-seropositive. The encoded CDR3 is CASSLARENYNEQFF. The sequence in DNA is TGTGCCAGCAGCTTGGCACGCGAAAACTACAATGAGCAGTTCTTC.